These 25 T cell receptor beta chains originate from one sample sequenced in a study of human T cells and chemical hapten exposure. TCRdb independently ran MiXCR on the RACE reads; one entry per CDR3 protein. The sample holds under 450,000 distinct CDR3 sequences, 4.8% seen once. Sample time point: patch test 1, 2 weeks after DPC sensitization. Treatment denoted: therapeutic diphenylcyclopropenone sensitization with weekly scalp DPC. The sequences come from whole blood, collected in connection with sensitization to the hapten diphenylcyclopropenone (DPC). The receptors were sampled from a woman aged 45-60 years with alopecia areata. Some clones in this sample may be carry-over from other donors' samples.

This clonotype was observed at least ten times. The genes are TRBV29-1 and TRBJ1-1, with 7 bases fitting TRBD1. Germline V gene sequence: CDR1 SQVTM, CDR2 ANQGSEA. This CDR3 has 12 residues. V shed 7 bases and J 5 bases; nucleotides not matched to a gene: 7. CDR3 coding DNA: TGCAGCGCGGCGACAGGGACGACTGAAGCTTTCTTT. It codes for CSAATGTTEAFF.

Here the CDR3 DNA reads TGTGCCAGCAGCCGATTGTCCACTAGCACAGATACGCAGTATTTT. Its translation: CASSRLSTSTDTQYF. V is TRBV3-1 and J is TRBJ2-3, with D unclear. The CDR3 runs 15 residues. V lost 4 bases and J 0 bases, leaving 11 bases between the germline ends. Germline V gene sequence: CDR1 LGHDT, CDR2 YNNKEL (reference sequence).

At least ten counts were recorded for this clonotype. The rearrangement links TRBV29-1 to TRBJ2-5, with TRBD2 matching over 8 bases. This CDR3 has 10 residues. Germline CDR1 and CDR2: SQVTM and ANQGSEA. The CDR3 protein is CAGGLETQYF. In DNA form, the CDR3 reads TGCGCGGGGGGTTTAGAGACCCAGTACTTC.

Only a few counts were recorded for this clonotype. One end of the junction fails to match germline, which may point to a read error. The J gene is TRBJ2-3, the V gene TRBV14, with a possible D match to TRBD2 (5 bases). The germline V gene encodes CDR1 SGHDN and CDR2 FVKESK. The CDR3 runs 14 residues. DNA of the CDR3: TGTGCCAGCAGCCAAGATGCTAGCATAGATACGCAGTATTTT. Encoded protein: CASSQDASIDTQYF.

The chain joins TRBV11-2 to TRBJ2-3, with 13 bases lining up with TRBD2. The CDR3 runs 22 residues. Germline V gives CDR1 SGHAT, CDR2 FQNNGV. V lost 5 bases, J lost 3 bases, and 23 bases stayed unmatched. The DNA of the CDR3 is TGTGCCAGCAGCGACCTTTTCGACCCAACTAGCGGGGGGGCCCGAAGGACAGATACGCAGTATTTT. This gives the protein CASSDLFDPTSGGARRTDTQYF. Complete variable domain (other parts from reference TRBV11-2 and TRBJ2-3): EAGVAQSPRYKIIEKRQSVAFWCNPISGHATLYWYQQILGQGPKLLIQFQNNGVVDDSQLPKDRFSAERLKGVDSTLKIQPAKLEDSAVYLCASSDLFDPTSGGARRTDTQYFGPGTRLTVL.

This clonotype was seen many times. The chain has TRBV3-1 and TRBJ2-2, with 7 bases that match TRBD1. The CDR3 consists of 15 residues. Germline-derived CDR1 and CDR2 are LGHDT and YNNKEL (reference sequence). V lost 0 bases to trimming and J lost 6 bases; unmatched junction nucleotides: 4. The CDR3 loop reads CASSQEDRRSGELFF. In DNA form, the CDR3 reads TGTGCCAGCAGCCAAGAGGACAGGCGATCCGGGGAGCTGTTTTTT.

This clonotype was recorded at least ten times. J is TRBJ2-7 and V is TRBV7-2; 7 nucleotides align to TRBD1. This CDR3 region has 16 residues. Germline V lookup: CDR1 SGHTA, CDR2 FQGNSA. J lost 5 bases, V lost 0 bases, and 10 bases had no gene match. CDR3 protein: CASSLALTGTVDEQYF. The DNA of the CDR3 is TGTGCCAGCAGCTTAGCGCTAACAGGGACAGTCGACGAGCAGTACTTC.

This chain connects TRBV28 to TRBJ1-6; D may be TRBD1 (5 bases). The CDR3 spans 17 residues. CDR1 is MDHEN, CDR2 SYDVKM, per germline. V gave up 1 base and J gave up 8 bases, with 18 bases separating them. DNA of the CDR3: TGTGCCAGCAGTTTATACCCCCCAGGGCGTTCGGATTCACCCCTCCACTTT. It is translated as CASSLYPPGRSDSPLHF.

This clonotype was recorded many times. The chain uses TRBV7-3 and TRBJ2-2; 9 bases fit TRBD2. From germline, CDR1 is SGHTA and CDR2 FQGTGA. The V segment lost 5 bases and the J segment 6 bases; nucleotides outside the gene matches: 7. The CDR3 totals 15 residues. The chain's CDR3 is CASSLGTSRAGELFF. CDR3 coding DNA: TGTGCCAGCAGCCTTGGGACTAGCAGGGCCGGGGAGCTGTTTTTT.

This clonotype turned up a few times. The chain joins TRBV29-1 to TRBJ2-1, with TRBD1 identical over 12 bases. CDR3 size: 15 residues. The germline CDR1 and CDR2 sequences are SQVTM and ANQGSEA. J was trimmed by 6 bases and V by 7 bases; bases with no gene match: 10. CDR3 sequence: CSASPRGQGANEQFF. For the CDR3, the DNA is TGCAGCGCATCCCCTAGGGGACAGGGGGCCAATGAGCAGTTCTTC.

The chain links TRBV4-2 to TRBJ2-3; D is possibly TRBD1 or TRBD2 (6 bases each). The germline V gene encodes CDR1 LGHNA and CDR2 YNFKEQ. The ends were cut back, 1 base at V and 5 bases at J, with 19 bases in the middle. The CDR3 is made up of 17 amino acids. In DNA form, the CDR3 reads TGTGCCAGCAGCCAAGGGGCCGGTCGGGGGCGCGTAGATACGCAGTATTTT. Translation: CASSQGAGRGRVDTQYF.

V is TRBV28 and J is TRBJ1-2; D is possibly TRBD1 (5 bases). The CDR3 contains 14 residues. V shed 6 bases and J shed 3 bases, with 14 bases lying between them. CDR1 MDHEN and CDR2 SYDVKM come from the germline V gene. In DNA form, the CDR3 reads TGTGCCAGCAGCTCAGCAGACAGTTACTATGGCTACACCTTC. Translation gives CASSSADSYYGYTF.

The rearrangement joins TRBV27 to TRBJ2-1, with D uncertain. The CDR3 consists of 13 residues. V dropped 5 bases and J dropped 5 bases, with 10 bases sitting between them. CDR1 is MNHEY and CDR2 is SMNVEV in the germline V gene (reference sequence). CDR3 region: CASSLLDDNEQFF. CDR3 nucleotides: TGTGCCAGCAGTCTTTTAGACGACAATGAGCAGTTCTTC.

J is TRBJ1-1 and V is TRBV29-1; 9 bases are a match to TRBD1. In germline, CDR1 is SQVTM, CDR2 ANQGSEA. The CDR3 contains 13 residues. J was trimmed by 5 bases and V by 4 bases; bases with no gene match: 5. CDR3: CSVAYRGLTEAFF. As DNA, the CDR3 is TGCAGCGTTGCATACAGGGGGCTGACTGAAGCTTTCTTT.

This clonotype was observed many times. The chain joins TRBV12-3 or TRBV12-4 to TRBJ2-3, with 7 bases fitting TRBD1. The CDR3 extends over 13 amino acids. V lost 4 bases to trimming and J lost 7 bases; unmatched junction nucleotides: 5. The DNA of the CDR3 is TGTGCCAGCAGTTCGACAGGGCCCCATACGCAGTATTTT. This codes for CASSSTGPHTQYF.

Ten or more counts support this clonotype. V gene TRBV12-3 or TRBV12-4 combines with J gene TRBJ2-7, with D tentatively TRBD2 (6 bases). V lost 2 bases and J lost 5, with 13 bases in between. The CDR3 extends over 14 amino acids. CDR3 sequence (DNA): TGTGCCAGCAGTTTAAGAGGAGGGAGCCACGAGCAGTACTTC. Translated, it gives CASSLRGGSHEQYF.

In this sample, this clonotype turned up a few times. The rearrangement links TRBV28 to TRBJ2-5; tentatively, D is TRBD1 (6 bases). V shed 5 bases and J shed 5 bases, with 18 bases lying between them. CDR3 length: 15 amino acids. Germline CDR1 is MDHEN and CDR2 is SYDVKM. In DNA form, the CDR3 reads TGTGCCAGCAGTCCTACGACAGGAATCCCCGAGACCCAGTACTTC. Residues: CASSPTTGIPETQYF.

This clonotype occurred a few times. The chain couples TRBV12-3 or TRBV12-4 to TRBJ2-7; TRBD2 aligns across 12 bases. Trimming cost V 8 bases and J 7 bases; bases outside gene matches: 9. CDR3 length equals 14 residues. This CDR3 reads CASGLTSGRLEQYF. CDR3 DNA: TGTGCCAGCGGATTGACTAGCGGGAGATTGGAGCAGTACTTC.

The table lists this clonotype with many counts. The V and J genes are TRBV20-1 and TRBJ2-7; D not certain. With 1 base removed from V and 2 bases from J, the gap between germline ends came to 3 bases. CDR1 is DFQATT, CDR2 SNEGSKA, per germline (reference sequence). The CDR3 consists of 11 residues. The CDR3 loop reads CSARGTYEQYF. DNA of the CDR3: TGCAGTGCTAGAGGGACCTACGAGCAGTACTTC.

This clonotype was observed a handful of times. The chain links TRBV12-3 or TRBV12-4 to TRBJ1-1; 11 positions agree with TRBD1. The V segment lost 7 bases and the J segment 5 bases; nucleotides outside the gene matches: 12. The CDR3 is 16 amino acids. The CDR3 DNA reads TGTGCCAGCAACCCCCGGGACAGGGGGGAAAGGACTGAAGCTTTCTTT. Translated, it gives CASNPRDRGERTEAFF.

This clonotype was counted at least ten times. The chain has TRBV28 and TRBJ2-6, with D possibly matching TRBD2 (5 bases). CDR1 MDHEN and CDR2 SYDVKM come from the germline V gene. This CDR3 spans 15 amino acids. V gave up 2 bases and J gave up 2 bases, with 7 bases separating them. The CDR3: CASSLTGTGANVLTF. CDR3 sequence (DNA): TGTGCCAGCAGTTTAACGGGGACTGGGGCCAACGTCCTGACTTTC.

This clonotype occurred a few times. This rearrangement joins TRBV6-6 to TRBJ2-7; 7 bases fit TRBD2. Germline V lookup: CDR1 MNHNY, CDR2 SVGAGI (reference sequence). The CDR3 contains 13 residues. DNA for the CDR3: TGTGCACTCGGGGGGACTTCCGCCTACGAGCAGTACTTC. Its protein is CALGGTSAYEQYF.

This clonotype was counted ten times or more. The chain joins TRBV6-6 to TRBJ1-3, with D tentatively TRBD1 (5 bases). Germline CDR1 is MNHNY and CDR2 is SVGAGI (reference sequence). Trimming removed 6 bases at V and 0 bases at J, with 21 bases between. The CDR3 runs 18 residues. CDR3 in amino acids: CASSLSAGSQSSGNTIYF. The DNA for the CDR3 is TGTGCCAGCAGCCTTTCGGCAGGGAGTCAGAGCTCTGGAAACACCATATATTTT.

This clonotype was seen many times. The chain has TRBV6-5 and TRBJ1-2; 12 positions agree with TRBD1. V lost 8 bases and J lost 6; bases outside the gene matches: 10. Germline CDR1 MNHEY, CDR2 SVGAGI. The CDR3 runs to 15 residues. CDR3 amino acids: CASYNTGTGGHGYTF. CDR3 DNA: TGTGCCAGCTACAATACCGGGACAGGGGGCCATGGCTACACCTTC.

The chain joins TRBV29-1 to TRBJ2-7, with D perhaps matching TRBD2 (6 bases). The germline V gene encodes CDR1 SQVTM and CDR2 ANQGSEA. The CDR3 runs to 13 residues. Trimming took off 1 base at V and 2 bases at J, with 9 bases between the two ends. CDR3 coding DNA: TGCAGCGTTGAAGTGGGGGGTCCCTACGAGCAGTACTTC. Residues: CSVEVGGPYEQYF.